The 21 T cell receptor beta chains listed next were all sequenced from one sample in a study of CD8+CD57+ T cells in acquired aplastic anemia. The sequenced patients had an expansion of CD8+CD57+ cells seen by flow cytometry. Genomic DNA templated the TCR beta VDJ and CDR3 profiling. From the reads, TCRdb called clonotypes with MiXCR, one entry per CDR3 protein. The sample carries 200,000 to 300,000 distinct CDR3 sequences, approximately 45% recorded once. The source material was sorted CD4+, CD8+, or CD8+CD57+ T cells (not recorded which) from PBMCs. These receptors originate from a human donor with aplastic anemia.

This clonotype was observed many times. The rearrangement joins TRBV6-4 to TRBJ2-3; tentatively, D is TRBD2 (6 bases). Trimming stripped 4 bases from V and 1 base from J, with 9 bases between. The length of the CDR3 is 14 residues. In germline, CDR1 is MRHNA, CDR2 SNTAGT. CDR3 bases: TGTGCCAGCAGTGCTACGGGAGGCACAGATACGCAGTATTTT. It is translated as CASSATGGTDTQYF.

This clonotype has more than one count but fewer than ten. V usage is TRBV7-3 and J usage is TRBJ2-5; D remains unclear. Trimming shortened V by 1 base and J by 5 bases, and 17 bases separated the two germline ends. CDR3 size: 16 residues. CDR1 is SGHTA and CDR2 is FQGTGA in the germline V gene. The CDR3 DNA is TGTGCCAGCAGCTTAAAAGGCAGAGTTTTAGGGGAGACCCAGTACTTC. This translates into CASSLKGRVLGETQYF. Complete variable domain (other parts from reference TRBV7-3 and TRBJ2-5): GAGVSQTPSNKVTEKGKYVELRCDPISGHTALYWYRQSLGQGPEFLIYFQGTGAADDSGLPNDRFFAVRPEGSVSTLKIQRTERGDSAVYLCASSLKGRVLGETQYFGPGTRLLVL.

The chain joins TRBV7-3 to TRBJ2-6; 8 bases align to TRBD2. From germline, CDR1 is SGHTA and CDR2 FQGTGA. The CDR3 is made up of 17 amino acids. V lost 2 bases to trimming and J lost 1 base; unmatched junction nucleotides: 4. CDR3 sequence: CASSLGGTRSGANVLTF. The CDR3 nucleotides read TGTGCCAGCAGCTTAGGGGGGACTAGATCTGGGGCCAACGTCCTGACTTTC.

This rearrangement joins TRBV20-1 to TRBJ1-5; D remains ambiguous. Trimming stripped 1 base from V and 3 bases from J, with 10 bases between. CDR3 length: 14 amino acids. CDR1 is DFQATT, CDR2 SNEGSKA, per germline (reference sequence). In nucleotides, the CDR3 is TGCAGTGCTAGAGGTGGGCAGGTCAATCAGCCCCAGCATTTT. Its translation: CSARGGQVNQPQHF.

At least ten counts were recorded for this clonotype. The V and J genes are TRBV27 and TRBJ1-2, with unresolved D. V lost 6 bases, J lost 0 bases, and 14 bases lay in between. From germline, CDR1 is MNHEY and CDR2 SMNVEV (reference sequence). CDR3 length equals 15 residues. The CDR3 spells CASSSLDWSNYGYTF. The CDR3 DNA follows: TGTGCCAGCAGCTCGCTGGACTGGTCTAACTATGGCTACACCTTC.

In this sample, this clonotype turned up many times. Here the CDR3 reads CATSRPGTGYDEQYF. CDR3 DNA sequence: TGTGCCACCAGCAGACCCGGGACAGGGTACGACGAGCAGTACTTC. The genes are TRBV15 and TRBJ2-7; 9 positions match TRBD1. V was pared by 2 bases and J by 5 bases, with 7 bases of the junction left unmatched. The CDR3 extends over 15 amino acids. Germline values: CDR1 LNHNV, CDR2 YYDKDF (reference sequence).

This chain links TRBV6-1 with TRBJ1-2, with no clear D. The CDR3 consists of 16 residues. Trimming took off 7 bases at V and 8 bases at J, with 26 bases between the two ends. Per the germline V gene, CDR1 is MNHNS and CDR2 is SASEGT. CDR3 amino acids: CASIHQWTDRSGGYTF. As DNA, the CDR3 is TGTGCCAGCATTCACCAGTGGACGGACCGATCGGGGGGCTACACCTTC.

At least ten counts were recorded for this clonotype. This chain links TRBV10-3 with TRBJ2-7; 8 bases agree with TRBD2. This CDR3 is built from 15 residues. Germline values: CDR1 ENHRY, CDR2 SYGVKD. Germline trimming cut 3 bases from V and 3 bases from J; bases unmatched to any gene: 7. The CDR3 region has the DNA TGTGCCATCAGTGACCCAGCGGGGGACATCTACGAGCAGTACTTC. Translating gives CAISDPAGDIYEQYF.

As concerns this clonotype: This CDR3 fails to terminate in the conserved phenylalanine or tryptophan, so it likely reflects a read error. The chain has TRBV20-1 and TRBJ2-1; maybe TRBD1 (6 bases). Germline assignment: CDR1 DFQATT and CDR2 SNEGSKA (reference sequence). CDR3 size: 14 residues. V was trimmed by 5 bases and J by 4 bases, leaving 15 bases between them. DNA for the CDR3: TGCAGTGCTCACGGACAGAATAAGTACAATGAGCAGTTCTCC. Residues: CSAHGQNKYNEQFS.

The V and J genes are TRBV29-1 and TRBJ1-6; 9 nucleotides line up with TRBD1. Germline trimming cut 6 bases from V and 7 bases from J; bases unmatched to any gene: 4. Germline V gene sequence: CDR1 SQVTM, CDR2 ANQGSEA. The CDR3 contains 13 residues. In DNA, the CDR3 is TGCAGCGTCAGGACAGGGGCGAATTCACCCCTCCACTTT. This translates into CSVRTGANSPLHF.

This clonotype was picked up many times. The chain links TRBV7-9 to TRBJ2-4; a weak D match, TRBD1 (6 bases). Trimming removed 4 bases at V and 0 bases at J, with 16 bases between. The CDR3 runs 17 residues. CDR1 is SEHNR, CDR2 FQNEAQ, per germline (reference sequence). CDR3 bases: TGTGCCAGCAGCTCCTTAGACAGGACTTTAGCCAAAAACATTCAGTACTTC. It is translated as CASSSLDRTLAKNIQYF.

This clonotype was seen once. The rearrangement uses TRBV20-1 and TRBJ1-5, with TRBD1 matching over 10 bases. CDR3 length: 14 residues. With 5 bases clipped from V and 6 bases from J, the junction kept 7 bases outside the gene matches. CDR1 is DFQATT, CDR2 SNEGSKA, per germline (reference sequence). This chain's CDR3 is CSAGQGVRRQPQHF. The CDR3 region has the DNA TGCAGTGCTGGACAGGGGGTGCGGCGTCAGCCCCAGCATTTT.

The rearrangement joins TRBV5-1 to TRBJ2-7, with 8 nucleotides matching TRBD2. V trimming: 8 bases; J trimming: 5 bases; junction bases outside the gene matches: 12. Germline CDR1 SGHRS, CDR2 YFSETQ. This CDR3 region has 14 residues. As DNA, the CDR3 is TGCGCCAGTACTTCCACGGGAGGGTTGGACGAGCAGTACTTC. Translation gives CASTSTGGLDEQYF.

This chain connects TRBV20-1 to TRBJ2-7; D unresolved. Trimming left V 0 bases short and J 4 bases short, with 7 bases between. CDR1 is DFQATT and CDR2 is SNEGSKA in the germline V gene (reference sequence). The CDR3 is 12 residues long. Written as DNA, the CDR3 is TGCAGTGCTAGAGATGCATCATACGAGCAGTACTTC. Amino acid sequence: CSARDASYEQYF.

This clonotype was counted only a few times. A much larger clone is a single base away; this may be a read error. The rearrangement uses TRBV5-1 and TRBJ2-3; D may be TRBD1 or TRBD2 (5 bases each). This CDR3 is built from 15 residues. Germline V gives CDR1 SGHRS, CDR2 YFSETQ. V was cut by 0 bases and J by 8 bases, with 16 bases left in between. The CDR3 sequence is CASSLEERERGTQYF. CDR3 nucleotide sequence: TGCGCCAGCAGCTTGGAAGAACGGGAAAGGGGTACGCAGTATTTT.

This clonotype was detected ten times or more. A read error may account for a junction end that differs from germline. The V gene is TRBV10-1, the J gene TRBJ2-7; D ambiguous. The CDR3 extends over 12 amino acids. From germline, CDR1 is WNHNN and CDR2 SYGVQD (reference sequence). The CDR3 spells CASSESGYEQYF. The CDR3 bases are TGTGCCAGCAGTGAATCAGGCTACGAGCAGTACTTC.

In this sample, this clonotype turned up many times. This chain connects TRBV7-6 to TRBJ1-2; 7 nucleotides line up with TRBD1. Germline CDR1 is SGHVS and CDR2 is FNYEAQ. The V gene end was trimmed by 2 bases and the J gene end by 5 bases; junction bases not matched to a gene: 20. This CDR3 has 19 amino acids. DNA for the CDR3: TGTGCCAGCAGCTTATCCCCCGGACAGGTGGAAGGTTACGCATATGGCTACACCTTC. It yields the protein CASSLSPGQVEGYAYGYTF.

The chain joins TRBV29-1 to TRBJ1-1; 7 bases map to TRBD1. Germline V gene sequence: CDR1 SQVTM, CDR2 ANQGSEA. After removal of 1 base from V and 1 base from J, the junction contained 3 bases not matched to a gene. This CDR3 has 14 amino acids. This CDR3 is CSVEVNRGNTEAFF. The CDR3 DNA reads TGCAGCGTTGAAGTAAACAGGGGGAACACTGAAGCTTTCTTT.

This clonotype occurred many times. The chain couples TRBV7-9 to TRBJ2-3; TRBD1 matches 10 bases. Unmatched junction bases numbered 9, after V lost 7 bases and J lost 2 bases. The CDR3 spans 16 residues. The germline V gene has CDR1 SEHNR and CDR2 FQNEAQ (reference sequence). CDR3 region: CASTPVTGGDTDTQYF. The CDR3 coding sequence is TGTGCCAGCACCCCGGTGACAGGGGGCGACACAGATACGCAGTATTTT.

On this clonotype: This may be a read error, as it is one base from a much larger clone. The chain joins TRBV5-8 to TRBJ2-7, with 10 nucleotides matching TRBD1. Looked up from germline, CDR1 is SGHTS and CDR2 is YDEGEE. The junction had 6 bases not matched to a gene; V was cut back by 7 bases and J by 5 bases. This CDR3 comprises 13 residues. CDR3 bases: TGTGCCAGCCCCGGACAGGGGGTCGACGAGCAGTACTTC. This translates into CASPGQGVDEQYF.

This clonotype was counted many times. CDR3 nucleotide sequence: TGCAGCGGCATAACTAGCGGGAGGGCCGGTGAGCAGTTCTTC. It yields the protein CSGITSGRAGEQFF. The chain joins TRBV29-1 to TRBJ2-1, with 13 bases aligning to TRBD2. The ends lost 7 bases at V and 9 bases at J; junction bases unmatched: 9. Germline-derived CDR1 and CDR2 are SQVTM and ANQGSEA. The CDR3 covers 14 residues.